Reported below is one T cell receptor (beta chain). Its target is not known. V was pared by 10 bases and J by 5 bases, with 9 bases between. Germline V gene sequence: CDR1 LNHDA, CDR2 SQIVND (reference sequence). This CDR3 spans 11 amino acids. This sample is drawn from a study of cytomegalovirus exposure and HLA in healthy donors. Study-wide background: A subsequent analysis reported that the 120 or so validation repertoires were produced on the same platform that had also been used for the roughly 670 first-cohort repertoires.

TCRdb keeps only in-frame clones here, not all; method: immunoSEQ multiplex PCR. The sample holds about 120,000 clones, about 85% seen once. Whole-study findings and limits: It was confirmed in vitro that a few of the CMV-associated chains were specific for CMV antigens.

Sequencing input: PBMCs. The chain combines TRBV19 with TRBJ1-3; no reliable D call. The source is a woman aged 25-40 years in good health and CMV-seronegative. The CDR3 spells CATQVRNTIYF. The CDR3 nucleotides are TGTGCCACTCAGGTCCGAAACACCATATATTTT.